This T cell receptor beta chain was sequenced for a study of CD8+CD57+ T cells in acquired aplastic anemia. The ends were cut back, 4 bases at V and 5 bases at J, with 13 bases in the middle. Germline lookup yields CDR1 SGDLS and CDR2 YYNGEE. The CDR3 consists of 15 residues. The TCR beta profiling, which covered VDJ combination and CDR3 sequence, was carried out using genomic DNA as the template. TCRdb fed the reads into MiXCR, producing one record per CDR3 protein. The sample has about 160,000 distinct CDR3 sequences, roughly 48% seen once. Patients who underwent sequencing had shown CD8+CD57+ cell expansion by flow cytometry.

The sample was sorted CD4+, CD8+, or CD8+CD57+ T cells (not recorded which) from PBMCs. V and J are TRBV9 and TRBJ1-6, with a weak D call TRBD1 (6 bases). The sequence was collected from a human donor with aplastic anemia. The CDR3 spells CASSPGTRDNSPLHF. For the CDR3, the DNA is TGTGCCAGCAGCCCCGGGACACGAGATAATTCACCCCTCCACTTT.